These T cell receptor beta chains were read from a single sample in a study of PD-1 blockade in classical Hodgkin lymphoma. Measured with immunoSEQ multiplex PCR; TCRdb has only the in-frame clones, and not every one. The sample lists some 53,000 clones; around nine tenths were seen once. The material was peripheral blood mononuclear cells (PBMCs), obtained before the fourth cycle of nivolumab. The receptors come from a human donor with classical Hodgkin lymphoma. Each CDR3 is given without its conserved first and last residue. Fields, in order: V gene, CDR3 protein.

V: TRBV19
CDR3: ASSLSRREQF

V: TRBV10-2
CDR3: ASKTSGRADTQY

V: TRBV20-1
CDR3: STASEGTLL

V: TRBV29-1
CDR3: SVVNPRSSYEQY

V: TRBV9
CDR3: ASSVALGLASDTQY

V: TRBV20-1
CDR3: SASRAFEAF

V: TRBV27
CDR3: ASSSGRGEFNQPQH

V: TRBV6-1
CDR3: ASSFRDSRTGELF

V: TRBV7-9
CDR3: ASSSVGNRGNQQY

V: TRBV5-1
CDR3: ASSPWTGRETQY

V: TRBV23-1
CDR3: ATSRGRQSSGNTIY

V: TRBV6-5
CDR3: ASSYAGGRGYT

V: TRBV6-4
CDR3: ASSDSKDSTDTQY

V: TRBV27
CDR3: ASSLFGGGYSGANVLT

V: TRBV5-4
CDR3: ASSVGQAQETQY

V: TRBV5-1
CDR3: ASSIDSSGRVAKNIQY

V: TRBV5-4
CDR3: ASSLAGGYTIY

V: TRBV2
CDR3: ASSLDSDQPQH

V: TRBV1
CDR3: TSSQDGRGGNIQY

V: TRBV29-1
CDR3: SVSGPSGSADTQY

V: TRBV7-2
CDR3: ASSLWVTQETQY

V: TRBV6-1
CDR3: ASSEYLKVLQGDYGYT

V: TRBV5-1
CDR3: ASSSLTSGGYNEQF

V: TRBV28
CDR3: ASSLTLAGAINEQF

V: TRBV7-2
CDR3: ASSPHGETGTQY

V: TRBV11-2
CDR3: ASSLTSSGGVSSYEQY

V: TRBV7-2
CDR3: ASSLFGTSSNEQF

V: TRBV6-5
CDR3: ASSYAAYEQY